The 15 T cell receptor beta chains presented below share a single source sample, sequenced in a study of T cells in Graves' hyperthyroidism and ophthalmopathy. Amplified regions were TCR beta CDR3 sequences from RNA transcripts. The HTBI primer set was used in a first-round RT-PCR of the TCR CDR3. TCRdb passed the multiplex PCR reads through MiXCR, listing each CDR3 protein once. The table shows approximately 630,000 distinct CDR3 sequences, with 16% occurring only once. The specimen was blood. Receptor source: a woman under 40 with Graves' hyperthyroidism.

This clonotype showed up just a few times. V is TRBV9 and J is TRBJ2-7, with 7 nucleotides matching TRBD2. V shed 4 bases and J 7 bases; nucleotides not matched to a gene: 2. The CDR3 runs to 11 residues. The germline V gene has CDR1 SGDLS and CDR2 YYNGEE. CDR3 in amino acids: CASSTGREQYF. CDR3 in DNA: TGTGCCAGCAGCACCGGGAGGGAGCAGTACTTC.

This clonotype was seen repeatedly, ten times or more. The chain employs TRBV30 and TRBJ1-4; a weak D match, TRBD1 (5 bases). The CDR3 loop spans 12 amino acids. In germline, CDR1 is GTSNPN, CDR2 SVGIG (reference sequence). V dropped 3 bases and J dropped 5 bases, with 7 bases sitting between them. The chain's CDR3 is CAWSRGNEKLFF. CDR3 sequence (DNA): TGTGCCTGGAGCCGGGGGAATGAAAAACTGTTTTTT.

This clonotype was seen a few times. The chain employs TRBV20-1 and TRBJ2-1; TRBD2 matches 13 bases. Germline V gene sequence: CDR1 DFQATT, CDR2 SNEGSKA (reference sequence). CDR3 length: 13 residues. Losses at the gene ends were 6 bases for V and 8 bases for J; bases not matched to a gene: 4. The CDR3 sequence is CSAGTSGVDEQFF. The DNA of the CDR3 is TGCAGTGCCGGGACTAGCGGGGTCGATGAGCAGTTCTTC.

This clonotype came up many times. V and J are TRBV13 and TRBJ2-3; D call uncertain. V lost 4 bases and J lost 5, with 10 bases in between. CDR1 and CDR2 (germline): PRHDT, FYEKMQ (reference sequence). The CDR3 length is 13 residues. The CDR3 coding sequence is TGTGCCAGCAGCTCCGAAAACAGAGATACGCAGTATTTT. Translating it yields CASSSENRDTQYF. Full variable domain (rest looked up from reference TRBV13 and TRBJ2-3): AAGVIQSPRHLIKEKRETATLKCYPIPRHDTVYWYQQGPGQDPQFLISFYEKMQSDKGSIPDRFSAQQFSDYHSELNMSSLELGDSALYFCASSSENRDTQYFGPGTRLTVL.

As to this clonotype: A much larger clone differs by one base, so this may be a read error. This chain joins TRBV29-1 and TRBJ2-7; TRBD1 is a possible D gene (5 bases). Germline V gene lookup returns CDR1 SQVTM and CDR2 ANQGSEA. With 4 bases removed from V and 4 bases from J, the gap between germline ends came to 17 bases. This CDR3 has 14 amino acids. The CDR3 nucleotides are TGCAGCGTTGCTCTCAGACAGAGTGTATACGAGCAGTACTTC. This codes for CSVALRQSVYEQYF.

V gene TRBV19 combines with J gene TRBJ2-7, with D possibly being TRBD1 or TRBD2 (5 bases each). The CDR3 extends over 13 amino acids. CDR1 is LNHDA and CDR2 is SQIVND in the germline V gene (reference sequence). V was cut by 4 bases and J by 3 bases, with 10 bases left in between. CDR3: CASSTGPHYEQYF. CDR3 DNA sequence: TGTGCCAGTAGTACGGGACCCCACTACGAGCAGTACTTC.

In regard to this clonotype: The junction and the germline gene differ at one end; a read error may be behind it. This chain uses TRBV4-2 with TRBJ2-2; 10 bases agree with TRBD2. Per the germline V gene, CDR1 is LGHNA and CDR2 is YNFKEQ. This CDR3 contains 20 residues. CDR3 in DNA: TGTGCCAGCGGCCAAGATTCCGGTCCGGGACTAGCGACGAACACCGGGGAGCTGTTTTTT. It yields the protein CASGQDSGPGLATNTGELFF.

This clonotype was picked up many times. The chain has TRBV20-1 and TRBJ2-3; D is perhaps TRBD1 (5 bases). The CDR3 runs 17 residues. Germline loops: CDR1 DFQATT, CDR2 SNEGSKA (reference sequence). V was pared by 3 bases and J by 0 bases, with 19 bases between. The chain's CDR3 is CSASADSKGPSTDTQYF. CDR3 nucleotides: TGCAGTGCTAGCGCCGACTCGAAGGGGCCTAGCACAGATACGCAGTATTTT.

This clonotype was detected many times. The chain links TRBV7-8 to TRBJ2-3; D might be TRBD2 (5 bases). This CDR3 is 13 amino acids long. V was clipped by 5 bases and J by 4 bases, with 10 bases between them. Per germline, CDR1 SGHVS and CDR2 FQNEAQ. The CDR3 sequence is CASSPGKADTQYF. As DNA, the CDR3 is TGTGCCAGCAGCCCCGGGAAGGCAGATACGCAGTATTTT.

The sample holds a few counts of this clonotype. The chain employs TRBV7-6 and TRBJ2-6, with D possibly TRBD1 on 5 matching bases. In germline, CDR1 is SGHVS, CDR2 FNYEAQ. Trimming took 10 bases from V and 2 from J, leaving 15 bases between them. This CDR3 has 15 residues. This CDR3 is CATMGRKAGANVLTF. The CDR3 region has the DNA TGTGCCACAATGGGGCGAAAGGCTGGGGCCAACGTCCTGACTTTC.

The count of this clonotype is one. The chain is built from TRBV19 and TRBJ2-1, with D possibly matching TRBD2 (6 bases). The germline CDR1 and CDR2 sequences are LNHDA and SQIVND (reference sequence). The germline V and J ends were trimmed by 1 base and 2 bases, with 6 bases remaining between them. There are 14 residues in the CDR3. Here the CDR3 reads CASSIAGAYNEQFF. Written as DNA, the CDR3 is TGTGCCAGTAGTATAGCGGGGGCCTACAATGAGCAGTTCTTC.

In this sample, this clonotype turned up many times. V usage is TRBV28 and J usage is TRBJ2-7; D unclear. V shed 11 bases and J shed 3 bases, with 17 bases lying between them. The CDR3 length is 13 residues. Per the germline V gene, CDR1 is MDHEN and CDR2 is SYDVKM. CDR3 nucleotide sequence: TGTGCCTGTGCGTGGCAGCGACACTACGAGCAGTACTTC. Its protein is CACAWQRHYEQYF.

The chain links TRBV7-3 to TRBJ2-1, with 9 bases lining up with TRBD2. The junction had 9 bases not matched to a gene; V was cut back by 1 base and J by 8 bases. The CDR3 spans 16 residues. CDR1 is SGHTA and CDR2 is FQGTGA in the germline V gene. The CDR3 sequence: CASSLMGSGRGDEQFF. The CDR3 coding sequence is TGTGCCAGCAGCTTAATGGGTAGCGGGAGAGGGGATGAGCAGTTCTTC.

This clonotype appeared many times. The chain is built from TRBV27 and TRBJ2-2; D gene ambiguous. Trimming shortened V by 7 bases and J by 5 bases, and 14 bases separated the two germline ends. The CDR3 extends over 14 amino acids. Germline-derived CDR1 and CDR2 are MNHEY and SMNVEV (reference sequence). The CDR3 here is CASIRAEETGELFF. CDR3 bases: TGTGCCAGCATTCGGGCAGAAGAGACCGGGGAGCTGTTTTTT.

In this sample, this clonotype turned up many times. The chain is built from TRBV28 and TRBJ2-5; 10 bases are a match to TRBD1. Trimming cost V 6 bases and J 3 bases; bases outside gene matches: 7. Germline values: CDR1 MDHEN, CDR2 SYDVKM. The CDR3 sequence is 15 residues long. The CDR3, as DNA: TGTGCCAGCAGAGCCCGGACAGGGGGAAAAGAGACCCAGTACTTC. Its protein is CASRARTGGKETQYF. The whole variable domain, filled in from reference TRBV28 and TRBJ2-5, reads DVKVTQSSRYLVKRTGEKVFLECVQDMDHENMFWYRQDPGLGLRLIYFSYDVKMKEKGDIPEGYSVSREKKERFSLILESASTNQTSMYLCASRARTGGKETQYFGPGTRLLVL.